This is a list of T cell receptor beta chains from one sample in a study of response to subunit inactivated influenza vaccine. TCRdb reanalysed the RT-PCR reads using MiXCR and keeps one entry per CDR3 protein. The repertoire has 560,000 or so distinct CDR3 sequences, about 7.6% of them found once; the top ten carry 13%. This specimen was PBMCs from blood, taken around 2 years after vaccination. These TCRs come from a man aged 50-75 years who received an inactivated influenza vaccine. Both conserved end residues are part of each CDR3. The order of the fields is CDR3 protein, V gene, J gene.

CASSSGSGYNYGYTF	TRBV12-3/TRBV12-4	TRBJ1-2
CASSQDLGTEANTGELFF	TRBV4-3	TRBJ2-2
CSARDPGIHWDEQFF	TRBV20-1	TRBJ2-1
CASSSGMVSNQPQHF	TRBV6-5	TRBJ1-5
CASVRDRGNYEQYF	TRBV6-1	TRBJ2-7
CASSQDYSPGQDYEQYF	TRBV4-1	TRBJ2-7
CASSLVRSNTGELFF	TRBV11-2	TRBJ2-2
CASSPSGWLSGNTIYF	TRBV7-2	TRBJ1-3
CASSPEPGNEQYF	TRBV7-9	TRBJ2-7
CASSPGAFYGYTF	TRBV3-1	TRBJ1-2
CASSSAPSAPNGYTF	TRBV7-2	TRBJ1-2
CASSSLQGKQYF	TRBV12-3/TRBV12-4	TRBJ2-7
CASSFPGQGRYGYTF	TRBV7-8	TRBJ1-2
CASSGARAKNIQYF	TRBV7-2	TRBJ2-4
CATSRSTGGQYF	TRBV15	TRBJ2-7
CASSSTSGSYEQYF	TRBV5-1	TRBJ2-7
CASSPRTSGIEQYF	TRBV7-8	TRBJ2-7
CASSYVAGQGGTEAFF	TRBV5-1	TRBJ1-1
CASRTSGGRAEKLFF	TRBV28	TRBJ1-4
CASSPGYSRGDTQYF	TRBV5-8	TRBJ2-3
CASRPGTLYQETQYF	TRBV7-2	TRBJ2-5
CSASTGLGEQFF	TRBV29-1	TRBJ2-1
CASRASTGTSYEQYF	TRBV5-1	TRBJ2-7
CASSEPNQPQHF	TRBV3-1	TRBJ1-5
CAGDDRRTEAFF	TRBV7-9	TRBJ1-1
CASSTDLSVGTQYF	TRBV6-5	TRBJ2-5
CSARMGATPPYEQYF	TRBV20-1	TRBJ2-7
CASSPPDRSEAFF	TRBV6-2/TRBV6-3	TRBJ1-1
CASSYYRDGNNEQFF	TRBV6-2/TRBV6-3	TRBJ2-1
CASNIGRLSYEQYF	TRBV5-6	TRBJ2-7
CASNRGGEETQYF	TRBV6-1	TRBJ2-5
CASSLSFRIGELFF	TRBV27	TRBJ2-2
CATSRDHGRSYEQYF	TRBV15	TRBJ2-7
CASSLVSSTNSPLHF	TRBV7-2	TRBJ1-6
CSAPRIIAGSSYNEQFF	TRBV20-1	TRBJ2-1
CATSREVGNQPQHF	TRBV15	TRBJ1-5
CASSLTGPTGYTF	TRBV7-2	TRBJ1-2
CASSQISVGTQYF	TRBV3-1	TRBJ2-5
CASSEATSGRWEQYF	TRBV2	TRBJ2-7
CATSDGGLAGPIEQFF	TRBV24-1	TRBJ2-1
CASSLGTNEAFF	TRBV11-3	TRBJ1-1
CATSDDRVNEQFF	TRBV24-1	TRBJ2-1
CASSSPAGAHNEQFF	TRBV5-6	TRBJ2-1
CASSAGPNYGYTF	TRBV2	TRBJ1-2
CASSQGVFGGGTGELFF	TRBV4-3	TRBJ2-2
CASEPGGLNYGYTF	TRBV28	TRBJ1-2
CASGLVPGRNEQFF	TRBV12-5	TRBJ2-1
CASSLKAGGYYEQYF	TRBV27	TRBJ2-7
CASSLEGGLSEQYF	TRBV7-9	TRBJ2-7
CASQGGERLATGELFF	TRBV2	TRBJ2-2
CASSLEGWYGYTF	TRBV12-3/TRBV12-4	TRBJ1-2
CASSQETHQNTEAFF	TRBV4-3	TRBJ1-1
CASSYFLEKLFF	TRBV6-5	TRBJ1-4
CASSLSQTGWRETQYF	TRBV27	TRBJ2-5
CASSGRETGELFF	TRBV5-1	TRBJ2-2
CASSQDQATAQETQYF	TRBV4-1	TRBJ2-5
CATSRATGSTPGYTF	TRBV15	TRBJ1-2
CATSRTGEGSEQFF	TRBV6-1	TRBJ2-1